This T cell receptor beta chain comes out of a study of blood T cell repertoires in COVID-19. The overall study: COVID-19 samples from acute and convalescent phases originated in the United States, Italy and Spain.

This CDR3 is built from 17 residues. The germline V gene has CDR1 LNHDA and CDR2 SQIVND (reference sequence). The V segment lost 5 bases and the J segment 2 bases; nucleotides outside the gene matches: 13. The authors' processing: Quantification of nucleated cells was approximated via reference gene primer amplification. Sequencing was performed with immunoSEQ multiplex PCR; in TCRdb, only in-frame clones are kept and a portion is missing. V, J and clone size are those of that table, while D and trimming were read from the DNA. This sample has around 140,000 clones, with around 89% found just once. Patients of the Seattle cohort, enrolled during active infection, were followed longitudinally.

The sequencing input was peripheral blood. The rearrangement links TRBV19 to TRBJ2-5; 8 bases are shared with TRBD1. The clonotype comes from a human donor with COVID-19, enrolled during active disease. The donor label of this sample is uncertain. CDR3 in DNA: TGTGCCAGTAGTGTATACAGGGGGACCCCCTCTCAAGAGACCCAGTACTTC. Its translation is CASSVYRGTPSQETQYF.